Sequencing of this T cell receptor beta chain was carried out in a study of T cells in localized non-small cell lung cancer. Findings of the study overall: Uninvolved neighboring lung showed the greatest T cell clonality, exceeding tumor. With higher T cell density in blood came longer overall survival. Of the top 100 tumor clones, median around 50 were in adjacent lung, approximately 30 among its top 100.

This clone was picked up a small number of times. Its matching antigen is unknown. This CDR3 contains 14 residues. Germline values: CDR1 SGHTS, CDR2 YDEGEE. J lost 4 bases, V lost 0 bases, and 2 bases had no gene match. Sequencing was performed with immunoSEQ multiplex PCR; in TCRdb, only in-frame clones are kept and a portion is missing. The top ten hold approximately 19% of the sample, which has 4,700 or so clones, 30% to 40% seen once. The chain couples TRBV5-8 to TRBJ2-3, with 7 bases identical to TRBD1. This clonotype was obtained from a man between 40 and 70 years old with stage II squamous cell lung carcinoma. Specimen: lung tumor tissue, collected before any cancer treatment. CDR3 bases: TGTGCCAGCAGCTTGGGACAGGGAGCAGATACGCAGTATTTT. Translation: CASSLGQGADTQYF.